A selection of T cell receptor beta chains follows, all from one sample in a study of cytomegalovirus exposure and HLA in healthy donors. Repertoires were generated with immunoSEQ multiplex PCR, while TCRdb's copy carries only in-frame clones and drops some. The sample has roughly 120,000 clones, 9% to 10% seen once. Source material: PBMCs. Receptors originate from a man aged 30 to 39 in good health and CMV-seronegative. Each CDR3 is given with its conserved first and last residue. The order of the fields is D gene, V gene, CDR3 length, clone size, J gene, CDR3 protein, CDR3 DNA. A D gene is named only where the DNA matches it firmly. Rows may omit the clone size; those that give it use once, few, many or a size class.

TRBD1	TRBV2	15	-	TRBJ2-3	CASSEGRGITDTQYF	TGTGCCAGCAGTGAGGGCAGGGGGATCACAGATACGCAGTATTTT
-	TRBV21-1	17	-	TRBJ1-1	CASRRRDGRFWNTEAFF	TGTGCCAGCAGGAGACGCGATGGGAGGTTTTGGAACACTGAAGCTTTCTTT
-	TRBV11-1	13	few	TRBJ2-1	CASSLAVTGEQFF	TGTGCCAGCAGCCTGGCCGTGACGGGGGAGCAGTTCTTC
-	TRBV2	12	few	TRBJ1-2	CASTPEGYGYTF	TGTGCCAGCACCCCTGAGGGATATGGCTACACCTTC
-	TRBV5-1	14	few	TRBJ1-3	CASSPLGGRDTIYF	TGCGCCAGCAGCCCGCTAGGTGGGAGGGACACCATATATTTT
-	TRBV25-1	15	few	TRBJ2-2	CASSDWTRGTGELFF	TGTGCCAGCAGTGACTGGACCCGGGGCACCGGGGAGCTGTTTTTT
-	TRBV27	15	-	TRBJ1-1	CASSWGNRVNTEAFF	TGTGCCAGCAGTTGGGGAAACAGGGTGAACACTGAAGCTTTCTTT
TRBD1	TRBV7-3	16	-	TRBJ2-1	CASSFRGPPAYNEQFF	TGTGCCAGCAGCTTTAGGGGGCCTCCCGCGTACAATGAGCAGTTCTTC
TRBD1	TRBV28	12	few	TRBJ1-2	CASEVTGGGYTF	TGTGCCAGCGAAGTAACAGGGGGAGGCTACACCTTC
-	TRBV6-5	15	few	TRBJ1-3	CASSQGVISGNTIYF	TGTGCATCGAGTCAGGGCGTTATCTCTGGAAACACCATATATTTT
TRBD1	TRBV5-1	14	few	TRBJ1-5	CASSTTGGRQPQHF	TGCGCCAGCAGCACCACAGGGGGCAGACAGCCCCAGCATTTT
TRBD2	TRBV2	15	-	TRBJ2-4	CASSSGTRSLNIQYF	TGTGCCAGCAGTTCCGGGACTAGAAGTTTGAACATTCAGTACTTC
-	TRBV6-4	15	few	TRBJ1-6	CASSGDSGGNSPLNF	TGTGCCAGCAGTGGTGACAGTGGGGGCAATTCACCCCTAAACTTT
-	TRBV11-2	19	few	TRBJ2-1	CASGGGTASFGSSYNEQFF	TGTGCCAGCGGAGGAGGGACGGCTAGCTTCGGGAGCTCCTACAATGAGCAGTTCTTC
TRBD1	TRBV11-3	15	-	TRBJ1-4	CASTSPGQGNEKLFF	TGTGCCAGCACATCTCCGGGACAGGGGAATGAAAAACTGTTTTTT
-	TRBV18	15	few	TRBJ1-5	CASSPPGRGNQPQHF	TGTGCCAGCTCACCACCGGGCAGGGGAAATCAGCCCCAGCATTTT
-	TRBV29-1	12	few	TRBJ2-1	CSVEDSVGMQFF	TGCAGCGTTGAAGACAGCGTGGGTATGCAGTTCTTC
-	TRBV5-1	15	-	TRBJ1-1	CASSLAGEVNTEAFF	TGCGCCAGCAGCTTGGCCGGGGAGGTAAACACTGAAGCTTTCTTT
-	TRBV7-2	13	few	TRBJ2-5	CASSSRGSETQYF	TGTGCCAGCAGTTCAAGGGGGTCGGAGACCCAGTACTTC
TRBD2	TRBV28	12	few	TRBJ2-2	CASGLVVGELFF	TGTGCCAGCGGACTAGTGGTCGGGGAGCTGTTTTTT
-	TRBV18	14	few	TRBJ2-2	CASSPRQDTGELFF	TGTGCCAGCTCACCACGGCAGGACACCGGGGAGCTGTTTTTT
-	TRBV19	14	-	TRBJ2-7	CASSIFQGSYEQYF	TGTGCCAGTAGTATATTTCAGGGGTCCTACGAGCAGTACTTC
-	TRBV5-6	16	-	TRBJ1-6	CASSLGTSSYNSPLHF	TGTGCCAGCAGCTTGGGAACCAGCTCCTATAATTCACCCCTCCACTTT
TRBD2	TRBV2	19	few	TRBJ2-7	CASSVKRDDLLAGGYEQYF	TGTGCCAGCAGTGTTAAGCGGGACGACCTCCTCGCCGGGGGGTACGAGCAGTACTTC
TRBD1	TRBV4-3	18	few	TRBJ2-2	CASSQDGRDREGTGELFF	TGCGCCAGCAGCCAAGATGGTAGGGACAGGGAGGGCACCGGGGAGCTGTTTTTT
-	TRBV7-9	15	-	TRBJ2-2	CASSTRDLHTGELFF	TGTGCCAGCAGCACCCGGGACTTACACACCGGGGAGCTGTTTTTT
-	TRBV27	13	few	TRBJ1-2	CASSKAPTMLYTF	TGTGCCAGCAGTAAGGCCCCCACTATGCTCTACACCTTC
TRBD1	TRBV7-3	13	once	TRBJ2-1	CASSKDRGNEQFF	TGTGCCAGCAGCAAGGACAGGGGGAATGAGCAGTTCTTC
TRBD1	TRBV6-1	14	few	TRBJ2-7	CASSETGGVYEQYF	TGTGCCAGCAGTGAGACAGGGGGCGTCTACGAGCAGTACTTC
-	TRBV4-1	15	few	TRBJ1-1	CASSQTGPMNTEAFF	TGCGCCAGCAGCCAAACAGGGCCGATGAACACTGAAGCTTTCTTT
-	TRBV5-1	14	-	TRBJ1-1	CASSAQAMNTEAFF	TGCGCCAGCAGCGCACAGGCGATGAACACTGAAGCTTTCTTT
-	TRBV7-8	13	few	TRBJ1-2	CASSRDVDYGYTF	TGTGCCAGCAGCCGGGATGTTGACTATGGCTACACCTTC
TRBD2	TRBV9	18	-	TRBJ2-3	CASSFRGTSGTITDTQYF	TGTGCCAGCAGCTTCCGAGGGACTAGCGGGACAATCACAGATACGCAGTATTTT
-	TRBV6-1	14	-	TRBJ2-2	CASKRGGNTGELFF	TGTGCCAGCAAAAGGGGTGGGAACACCGGGGAGCTGTTTTTT
-	TRBV5-6	14	-	TRBJ2-5	CASSLRRDEETQYF	TGTGCCAGCAGCTTGCGGCGGGATGAAGAGACCCAGTACTTC
TRBD2	TRBV6-4	15	medium-sized	TRBJ2-1	CASSDSSGGANEQFF	TGTGCCAGCAGTGACTCTAGCGGGGGGGCCAATGAGCAGTTCTTC